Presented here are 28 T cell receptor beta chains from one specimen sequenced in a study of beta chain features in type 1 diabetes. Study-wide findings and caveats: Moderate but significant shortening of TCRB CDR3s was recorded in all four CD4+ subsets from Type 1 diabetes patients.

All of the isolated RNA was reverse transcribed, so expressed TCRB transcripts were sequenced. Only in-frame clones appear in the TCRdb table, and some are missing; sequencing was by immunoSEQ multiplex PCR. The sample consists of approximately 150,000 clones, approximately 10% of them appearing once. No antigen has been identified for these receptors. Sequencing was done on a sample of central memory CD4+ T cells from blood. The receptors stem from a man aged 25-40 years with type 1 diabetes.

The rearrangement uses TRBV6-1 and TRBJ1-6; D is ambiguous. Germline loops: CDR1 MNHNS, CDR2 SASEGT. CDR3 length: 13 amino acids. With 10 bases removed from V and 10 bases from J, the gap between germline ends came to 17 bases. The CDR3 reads CATLVTGNSPLHF. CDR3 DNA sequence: TGTGCCACCTTAGTCACGGGGAACTCACCCCTCCACTTT.

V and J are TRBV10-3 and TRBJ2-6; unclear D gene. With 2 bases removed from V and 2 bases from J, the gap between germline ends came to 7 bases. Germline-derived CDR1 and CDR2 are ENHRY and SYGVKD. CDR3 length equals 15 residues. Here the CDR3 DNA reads TGTGCCATCAGTGAGCAGATGACTGGGGCCAACGTCCTGACTTTC. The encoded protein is CAISEQMTGANVLTF.

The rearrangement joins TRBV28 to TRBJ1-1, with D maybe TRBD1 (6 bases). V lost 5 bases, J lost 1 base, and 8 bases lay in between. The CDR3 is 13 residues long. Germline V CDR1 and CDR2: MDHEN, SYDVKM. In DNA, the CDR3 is TGTGCCAGCAGTCCACAGGGGAACACTGAAGCTTTCTTT. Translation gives CASSPQGNTEAFF.

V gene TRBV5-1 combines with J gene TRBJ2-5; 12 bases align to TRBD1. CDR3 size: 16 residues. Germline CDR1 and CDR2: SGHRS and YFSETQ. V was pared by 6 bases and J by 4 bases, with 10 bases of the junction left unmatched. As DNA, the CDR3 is TGCGCCAGCACCCCTAAGGGACAGGGGGCGCTAGAGACCCAGTACTTC. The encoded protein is CASTPKGQGALETQYF.

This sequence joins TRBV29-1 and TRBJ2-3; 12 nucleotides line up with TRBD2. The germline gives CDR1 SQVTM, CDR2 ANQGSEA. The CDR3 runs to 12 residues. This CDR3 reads CTGLAGSDTQYF. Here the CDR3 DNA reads TGCACCGGACTAGCGGGATCGGATACGCAGTATTTT.

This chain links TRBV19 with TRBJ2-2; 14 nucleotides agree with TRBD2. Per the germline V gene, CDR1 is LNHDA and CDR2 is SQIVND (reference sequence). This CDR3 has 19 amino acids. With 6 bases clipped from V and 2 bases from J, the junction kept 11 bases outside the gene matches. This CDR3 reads CASSLKGLAGGLNTGELFF. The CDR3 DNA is TGTGCCAGTAGCCTAAAAGGACTAGCGGGGGGACTAAACACCGGGGAGCTGTTTTTT.

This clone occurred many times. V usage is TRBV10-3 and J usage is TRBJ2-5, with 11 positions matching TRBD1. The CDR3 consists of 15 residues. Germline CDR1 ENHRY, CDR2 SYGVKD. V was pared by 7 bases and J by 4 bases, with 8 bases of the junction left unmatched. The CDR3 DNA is TGTGCCATCAACCCAGGACAGGGGGCGACAGAGACCCAGTACTTC. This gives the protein CAINPGQGATETQYF.

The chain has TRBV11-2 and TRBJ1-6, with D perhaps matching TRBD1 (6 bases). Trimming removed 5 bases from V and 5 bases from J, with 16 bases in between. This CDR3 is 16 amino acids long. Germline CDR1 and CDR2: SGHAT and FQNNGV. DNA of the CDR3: TGTGCCAGCAGCAACAATGCCCAGGGGAATAATTCACCCCTCCACTTT. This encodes CASSNNAQGNNSPLHF.

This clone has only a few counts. The CDR3 sequence: CASSLQSGGNTDTQYF. The CDR3 DNA is TGCGCCAGCAGCTTGCAAAGCGGGGGTAACACAGATACGCAGTATTTT. V is TRBV5-1 and J is TRBJ2-3; TRBD2 aligns across 8 bases. This CDR3 comprises 16 residues. The junction had 6 bases not matched to a gene; V was cut back by 1 base and J by 2 bases. The germline CDR1 and CDR2 sequences are SGHRS and YFSETQ.

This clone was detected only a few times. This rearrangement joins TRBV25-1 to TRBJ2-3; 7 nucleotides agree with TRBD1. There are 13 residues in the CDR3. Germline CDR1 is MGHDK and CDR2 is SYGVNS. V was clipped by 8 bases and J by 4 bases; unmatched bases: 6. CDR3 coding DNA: TGTGCCAGCGGCTACAGGGGAGCAGATACGCAGTATTTT. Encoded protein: CASGYRGADTQYF.

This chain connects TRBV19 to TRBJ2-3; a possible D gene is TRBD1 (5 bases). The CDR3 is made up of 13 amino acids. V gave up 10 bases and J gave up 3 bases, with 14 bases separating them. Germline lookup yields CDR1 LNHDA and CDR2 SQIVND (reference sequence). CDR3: CAIAQGKTDTQYF. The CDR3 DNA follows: TGTGCCATTGCCCAGGGTAAGACAGATACGCAGTATTTT.

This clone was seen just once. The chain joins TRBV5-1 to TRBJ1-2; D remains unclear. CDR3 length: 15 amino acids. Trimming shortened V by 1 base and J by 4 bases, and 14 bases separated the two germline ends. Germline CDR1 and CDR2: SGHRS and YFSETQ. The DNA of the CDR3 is TGCGCCAGCAGCTTGTCTCCAGGAACTTCCTATGGCTACACCTTC. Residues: CASSLSPGTSYGYTF. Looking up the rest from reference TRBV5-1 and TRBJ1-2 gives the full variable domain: KAGVTQTPRYLIKTRGQQVTLSCSPISGHRSVSWYQQTPGQGLQFLFEYFSETQRNKGNFPGRFSGRQFSNSRSEMNVSTLELGDSALYLCASSLSPGTSYGYTFGSGTRLTVV.

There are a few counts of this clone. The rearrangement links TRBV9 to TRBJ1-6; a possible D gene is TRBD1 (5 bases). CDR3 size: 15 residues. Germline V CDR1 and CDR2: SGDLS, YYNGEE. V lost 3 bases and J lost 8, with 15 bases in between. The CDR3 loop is CASSETTANYSPLHF. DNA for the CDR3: TGTGCCAGCAGCGAGACGACAGCCAACTATTCACCCCTCCACTTT.

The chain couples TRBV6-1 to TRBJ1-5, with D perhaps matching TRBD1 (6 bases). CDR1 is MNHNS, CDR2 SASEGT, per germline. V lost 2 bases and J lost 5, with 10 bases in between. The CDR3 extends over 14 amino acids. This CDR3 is CASSEQGIYQPQHF. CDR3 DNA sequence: TGTGCCAGCAGTGAACAGGGGATTTATCAGCCCCAGCATTTT.

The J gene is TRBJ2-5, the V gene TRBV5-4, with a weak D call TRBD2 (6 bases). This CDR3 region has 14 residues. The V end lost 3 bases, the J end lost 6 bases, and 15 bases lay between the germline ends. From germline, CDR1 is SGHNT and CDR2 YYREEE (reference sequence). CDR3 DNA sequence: TGTGCCAGCAGCTCCCAAACGGGGGAAAAGACCCAGTACTTC. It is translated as CASSSQTGEKTQYF.

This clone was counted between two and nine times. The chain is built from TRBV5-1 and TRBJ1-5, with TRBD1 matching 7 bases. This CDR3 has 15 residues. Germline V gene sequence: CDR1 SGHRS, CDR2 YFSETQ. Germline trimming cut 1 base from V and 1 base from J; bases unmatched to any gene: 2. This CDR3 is CASSLQGGSNQPQHF. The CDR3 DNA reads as TGCGCCAGCAGCTTGCAGGGGGGCAGCAATCAGCCCCAGCATTTT.

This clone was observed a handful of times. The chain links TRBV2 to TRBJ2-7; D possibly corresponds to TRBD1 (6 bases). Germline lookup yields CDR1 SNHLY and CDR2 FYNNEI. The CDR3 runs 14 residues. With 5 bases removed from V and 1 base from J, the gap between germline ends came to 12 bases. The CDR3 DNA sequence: TGTGCCAGCAGTTCGGACAGTGTTTCCTACGAGCAGTACTTC. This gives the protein CASSSDSVSYEQYF.

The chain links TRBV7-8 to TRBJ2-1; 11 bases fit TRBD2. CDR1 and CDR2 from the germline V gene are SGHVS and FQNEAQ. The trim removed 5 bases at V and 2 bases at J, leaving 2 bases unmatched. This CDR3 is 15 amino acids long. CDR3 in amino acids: CASSQTSGAYNEQFF. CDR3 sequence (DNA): TGTGCCAGCAGCCAGACTAGCGGGGCCTACAATGAGCAGTTCTTC.

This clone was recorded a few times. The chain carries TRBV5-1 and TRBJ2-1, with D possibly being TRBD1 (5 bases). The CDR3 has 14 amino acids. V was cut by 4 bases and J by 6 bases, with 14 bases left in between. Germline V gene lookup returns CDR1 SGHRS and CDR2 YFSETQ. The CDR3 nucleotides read TGCGCCAGCAGCGAGACCGGGCAGGGCAATGAGCAGTTCTTC. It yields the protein CASSETGQGNEQFF.

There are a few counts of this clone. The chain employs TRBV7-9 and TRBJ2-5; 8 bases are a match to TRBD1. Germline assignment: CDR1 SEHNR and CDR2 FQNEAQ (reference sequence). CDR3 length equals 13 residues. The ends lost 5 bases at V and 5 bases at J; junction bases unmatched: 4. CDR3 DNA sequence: TGTGCCAGCAGCCCCAGGGGGCCGGAGACCCAGTACTTC. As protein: CASSPRGPETQYF. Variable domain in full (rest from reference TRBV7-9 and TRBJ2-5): DTGVSQNPRHKITKRGQNVTFRCDPISEHNRLYWYRQTLGQGPEFLTYFQNEAQLEKSRLLSDRFSAERPKGSFSTLEIQRTEQGDSAMYLCASSPRGPETQYFGPGTRLLVL.

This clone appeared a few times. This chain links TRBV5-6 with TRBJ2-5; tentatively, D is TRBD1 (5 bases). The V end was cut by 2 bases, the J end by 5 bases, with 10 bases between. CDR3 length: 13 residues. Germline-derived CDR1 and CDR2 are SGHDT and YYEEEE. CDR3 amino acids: CASSFGAWETQYF. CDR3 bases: TGTGCCAGCAGCTTTGGGGCATGGGAGACCCAGTACTTC.

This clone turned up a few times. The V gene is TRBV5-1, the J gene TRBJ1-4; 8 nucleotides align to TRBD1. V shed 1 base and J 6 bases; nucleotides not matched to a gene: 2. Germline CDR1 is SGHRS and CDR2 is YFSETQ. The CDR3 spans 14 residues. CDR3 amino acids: CASSLTGGDEKLFF. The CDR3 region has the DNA TGCGCCAGCAGCTTGACAGGGGGGGATGAAAAACTGTTTTTT.

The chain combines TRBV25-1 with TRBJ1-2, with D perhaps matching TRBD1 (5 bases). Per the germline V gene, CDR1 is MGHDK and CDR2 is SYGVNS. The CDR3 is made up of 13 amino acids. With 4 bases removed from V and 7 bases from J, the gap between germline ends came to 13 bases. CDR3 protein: CASSASGRGGYTF. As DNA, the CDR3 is TGTGCCAGCAGTGCCTCAGGGAGGGGTGGCTACACCTTC.

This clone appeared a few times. For the CDR3, the DNA is TGTGCCAGCACTCCAACCGGGAACTATGGCTACACCTTC. Its translation: CASTPTGNYGYTF. The chain combines TRBV6-5 with TRBJ1-2; no firm D call. This CDR3 has 13 amino acids. V was clipped by 7 bases and J by 2 bases, with 11 bases between them. CDR1 is MNHEY and CDR2 is SVGAGI in the germline V gene.

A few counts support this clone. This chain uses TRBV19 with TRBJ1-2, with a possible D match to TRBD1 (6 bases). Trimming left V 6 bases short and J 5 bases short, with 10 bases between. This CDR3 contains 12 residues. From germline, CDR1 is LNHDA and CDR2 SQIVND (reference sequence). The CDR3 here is CASSPGTYGYTF. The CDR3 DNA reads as TGTGCCAGTAGCCCCGGGACATATGGCTACACCTTC.

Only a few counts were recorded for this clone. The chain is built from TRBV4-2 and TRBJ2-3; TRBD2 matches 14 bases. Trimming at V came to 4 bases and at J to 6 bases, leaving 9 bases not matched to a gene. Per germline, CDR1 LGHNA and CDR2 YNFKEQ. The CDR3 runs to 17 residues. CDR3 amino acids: CASSRTPGLAGEDTQYF. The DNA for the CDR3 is TGTGCCAGCAGCCGAACCCCGGGACTAGCGGGGGAGGATACGCAGTATTTT.

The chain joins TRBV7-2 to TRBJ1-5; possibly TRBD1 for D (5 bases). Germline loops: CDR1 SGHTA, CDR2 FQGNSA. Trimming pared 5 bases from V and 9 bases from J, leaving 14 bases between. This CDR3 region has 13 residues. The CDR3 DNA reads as TGTGCCAGCAGCCGACTCCAGGGAGGGCCCCAGCATTTT. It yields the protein CASSRLQGGPQHF.

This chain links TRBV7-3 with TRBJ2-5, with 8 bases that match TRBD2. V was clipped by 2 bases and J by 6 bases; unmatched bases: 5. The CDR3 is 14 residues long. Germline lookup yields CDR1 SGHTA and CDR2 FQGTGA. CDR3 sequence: CASSLYGGEQTQYF. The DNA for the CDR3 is TGTGCCAGCAGCTTATACGGGGGGGAACAGACCCAGTACTTC.